This TCR delta chain derives from a study of gamma-delta chains in newborns, infants, children. Across the study: Polyclonal expansion of innate γδ T cells after birth follows microbial exposure.

V lost 0 bases, J lost 6 bases, and 15 bases stayed unmatched. This CDR3 has 19 amino acids. CDR1 and CDR2 from the germline V gene are GEAIGNYY and EKD. TCRdb used CATT to re-call clones from the reads. The sample includes some 10,000 delta-chain clones, about 9% of them seen just once. The chain employs TRDV2 and TRDJ2, with TRDD3 identical over 10 bases. Sequenced: blood. The receptor was derived from a child who was a newborn, infant or young child, either healthy, febrile or measles-vaccinated (not recorded which). The CDR3 protein is CACDTVLKVGGYSAAQLFF. The CDR3 nucleotides are TGTGCCTGTGACACCGTTCTCAAGGTTGGGGGATACTCGGCAGCACAACTCTTCTTT.